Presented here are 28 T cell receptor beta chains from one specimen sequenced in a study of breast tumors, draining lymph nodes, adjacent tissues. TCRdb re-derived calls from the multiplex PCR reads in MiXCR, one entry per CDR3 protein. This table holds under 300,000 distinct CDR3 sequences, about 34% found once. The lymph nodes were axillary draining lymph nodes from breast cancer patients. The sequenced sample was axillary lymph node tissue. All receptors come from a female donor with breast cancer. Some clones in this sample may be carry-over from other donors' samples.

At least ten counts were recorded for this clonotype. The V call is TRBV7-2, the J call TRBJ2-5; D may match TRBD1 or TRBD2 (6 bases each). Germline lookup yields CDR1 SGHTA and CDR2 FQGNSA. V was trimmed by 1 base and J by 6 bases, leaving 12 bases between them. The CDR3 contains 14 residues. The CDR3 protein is CASSLDKGGKTQYF. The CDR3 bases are TGTGCCAGCAGCTTAGATAAAGGGGGGAAGACCCAGTACTTC.

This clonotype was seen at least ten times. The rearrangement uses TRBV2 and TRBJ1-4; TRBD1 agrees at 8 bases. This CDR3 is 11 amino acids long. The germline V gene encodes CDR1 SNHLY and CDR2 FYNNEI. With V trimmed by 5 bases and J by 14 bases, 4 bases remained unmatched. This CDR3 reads CASSLGQGLFF. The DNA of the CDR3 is TGTGCCAGCAGTTTAGGACAGGGCCTGTTTTTT. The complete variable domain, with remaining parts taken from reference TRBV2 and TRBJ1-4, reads EPEVTQTPSHQVTQMGQEVILRCVPISNHLYFYWYRQILGQKVEFLVSFYNNEISEKSEIFDDQFSVERPDGSNFTLKIRSTKLEDSAMYFCASSLGQGLFFGSGTQLSVL.

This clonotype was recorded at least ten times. Here the CDR3 DNA reads TGTGCCAGCAGTTCCCCTCCCAGGACCTATGGCTACACCTTC. The encoded protein is CASSSPPRTYGYTF. This chain uses TRBV3-1 with TRBJ1-2; unclear D gene. Looked up from germline, CDR1 is LGHDT and CDR2 is YNNKEL (reference sequence). The CDR3 loop spans 14 amino acids. Between the trimmed V and J ends, which lost 6 bases and 4 bases, there was a span of 15 bases.

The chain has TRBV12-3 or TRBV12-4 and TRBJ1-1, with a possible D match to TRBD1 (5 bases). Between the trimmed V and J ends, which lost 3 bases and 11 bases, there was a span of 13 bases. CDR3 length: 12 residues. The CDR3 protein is CASSFGGERAFF. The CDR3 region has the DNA TGTGCCAGCAGTTTCGGGGGGGAACGGGCTTTCTTT.

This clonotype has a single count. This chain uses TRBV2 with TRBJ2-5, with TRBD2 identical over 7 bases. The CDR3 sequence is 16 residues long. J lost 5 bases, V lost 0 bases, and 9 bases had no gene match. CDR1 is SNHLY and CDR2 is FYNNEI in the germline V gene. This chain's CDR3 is CASSEAQTGGGETQYF. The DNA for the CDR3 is TGTGCCAGCAGTGAAGCGCAGACGGGAGGAGGCGAGACCCAGTACTTC.

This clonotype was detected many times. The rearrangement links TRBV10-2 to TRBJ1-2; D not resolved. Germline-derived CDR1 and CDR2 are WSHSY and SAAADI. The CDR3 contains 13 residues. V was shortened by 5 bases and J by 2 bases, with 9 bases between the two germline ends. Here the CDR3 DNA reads TGCGCCAGCAGTAGAGGGCAAAACTATGGCTACACCTTC. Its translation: CASSRGQNYGYTF.

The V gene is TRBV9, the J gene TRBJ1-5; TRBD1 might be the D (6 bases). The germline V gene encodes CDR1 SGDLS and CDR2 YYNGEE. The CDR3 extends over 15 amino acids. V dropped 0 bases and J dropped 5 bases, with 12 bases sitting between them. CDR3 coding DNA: TGTGCCAGCAGCGTAGGTAGGGGGATAGATCAGCCCCAGCATTTT. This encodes CASSVGRGIDQPQHF.

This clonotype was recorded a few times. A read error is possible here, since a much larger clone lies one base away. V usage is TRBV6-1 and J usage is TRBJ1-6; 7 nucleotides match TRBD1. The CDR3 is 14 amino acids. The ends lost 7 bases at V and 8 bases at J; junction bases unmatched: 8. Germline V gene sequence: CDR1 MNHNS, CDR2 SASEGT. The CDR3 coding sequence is TGTGCCAGCACCCCCGACAGGGCAGATTCACCCCTCCACTTT. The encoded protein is CASTPDRADSPLHF.

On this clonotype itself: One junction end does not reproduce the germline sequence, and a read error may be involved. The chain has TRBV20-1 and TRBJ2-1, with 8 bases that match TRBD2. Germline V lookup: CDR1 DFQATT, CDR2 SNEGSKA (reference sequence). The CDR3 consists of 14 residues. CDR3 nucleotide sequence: TGCAGTGCTTCACTAGCGGACGGTTACACTGAGCAGTTCTTC. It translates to CSASLADGYTEQFF.

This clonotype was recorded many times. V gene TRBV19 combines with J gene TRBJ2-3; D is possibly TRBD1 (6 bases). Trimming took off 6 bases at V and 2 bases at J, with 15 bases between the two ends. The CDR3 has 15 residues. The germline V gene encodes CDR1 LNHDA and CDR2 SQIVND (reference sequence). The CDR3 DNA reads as TGTGCCAGTAGCCCGACAGGCGCTACCACAGATACGCAGTATTTT. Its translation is CASSPTGATTDTQYF.

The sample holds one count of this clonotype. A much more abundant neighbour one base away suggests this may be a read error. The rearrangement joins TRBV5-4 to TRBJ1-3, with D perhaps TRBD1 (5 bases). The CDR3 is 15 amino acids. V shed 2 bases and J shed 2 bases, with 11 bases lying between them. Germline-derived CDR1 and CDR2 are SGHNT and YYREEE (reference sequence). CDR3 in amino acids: CASSLQAAAGNTIYF. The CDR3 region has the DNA TGTGCCAGCAGCTTACAGGCAGCGGCTGGAAACACCATATATTTT.

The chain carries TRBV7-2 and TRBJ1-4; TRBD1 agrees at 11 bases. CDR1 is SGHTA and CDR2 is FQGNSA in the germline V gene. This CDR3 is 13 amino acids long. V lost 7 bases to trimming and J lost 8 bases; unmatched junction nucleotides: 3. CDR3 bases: TGTGCCAGCACCGGGACAGGGGGGGAAAAACTGTTTTTT. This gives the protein CASTGTGGEKLFF.

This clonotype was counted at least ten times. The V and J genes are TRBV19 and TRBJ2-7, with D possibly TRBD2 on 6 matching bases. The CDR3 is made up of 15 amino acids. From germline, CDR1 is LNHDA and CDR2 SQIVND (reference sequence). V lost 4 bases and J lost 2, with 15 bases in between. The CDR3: CASSRTGGKAYEQYF. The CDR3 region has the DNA TGTGCCAGTAGTAGAACTGGGGGGAAAGCCTACGAGCAGTACTTC. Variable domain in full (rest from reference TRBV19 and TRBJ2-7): DGGITQSPKYLFRKEGQNVTLSCEQNLNHDAMYWYRQDPGQGLRLIYYSQIVNDFQKGDIAEGYSVSREKKESFPLTVTSAQKNPTAFYLCASSRTGGKAYEQYFGPGTRLTVT.

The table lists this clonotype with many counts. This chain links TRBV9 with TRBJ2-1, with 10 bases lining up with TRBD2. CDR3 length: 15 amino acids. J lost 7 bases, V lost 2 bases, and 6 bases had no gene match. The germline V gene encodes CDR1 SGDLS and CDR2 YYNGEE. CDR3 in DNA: TGTGCCAGCAGCGTCCTAGCGGGAGTCCCAAATGAGCAGTTCTTC. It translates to CASSVLAGVPNEQFF.

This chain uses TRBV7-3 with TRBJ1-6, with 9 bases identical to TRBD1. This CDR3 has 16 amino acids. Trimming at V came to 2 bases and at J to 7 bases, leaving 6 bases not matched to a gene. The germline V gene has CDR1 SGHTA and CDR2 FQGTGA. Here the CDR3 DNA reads TGTGCCAGCAGCTTATTCACGGGACAGGGAAATTCACCCCTCCACTTT. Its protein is CASSLFTGQGNSPLHF.

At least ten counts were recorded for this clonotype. The CDR3 sequence: CASSLAATGELFF. DNA of the CDR3: TGTGCCAGCAGCTTAGCAGCCACCGGGGAGCTGTTTTTT. The gene calls are TRBV7-9 and TRBJ2-2; D uncertain. Germline lookup yields CDR1 SEHNR and CDR2 FQNEAQ (reference sequence). Trimming cost V 0 bases and J 4 bases, with 3 bases left between them. The CDR3 runs 13 residues.

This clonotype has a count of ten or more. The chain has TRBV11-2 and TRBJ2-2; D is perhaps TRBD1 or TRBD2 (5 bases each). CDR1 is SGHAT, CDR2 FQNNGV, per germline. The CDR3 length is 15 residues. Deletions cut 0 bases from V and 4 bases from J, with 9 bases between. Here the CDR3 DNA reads TGTGCCAGCAGCTTAGAAGTCGGGGCCACCGGGGAGCTGTTTTTT. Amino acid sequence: CASSLEVGATGELFF.

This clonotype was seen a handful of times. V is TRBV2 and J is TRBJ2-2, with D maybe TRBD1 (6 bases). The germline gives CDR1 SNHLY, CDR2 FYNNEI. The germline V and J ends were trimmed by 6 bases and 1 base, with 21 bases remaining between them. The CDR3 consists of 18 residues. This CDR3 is CASSELGLRTENTGELFF. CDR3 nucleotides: TGTGCCAGCAGCGAGCTAGGACTCCGGACAGAGAACACCGGGGAGCTGTTTTTT.

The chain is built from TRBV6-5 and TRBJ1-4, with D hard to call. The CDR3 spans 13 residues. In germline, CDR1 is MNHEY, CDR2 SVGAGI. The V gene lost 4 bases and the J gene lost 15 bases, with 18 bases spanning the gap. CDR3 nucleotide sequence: TGTGCCAGCAGTTCAGACTGGAGGGCCCGGTTGTTTTTT. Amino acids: CASSSDWRARLFF.

CDR3: CASSSSGDRPLHF. DNA of the CDR3: TGCGCCAGCAGCTCTAGCGGAGACCGACCCCTCCACTTT. J is TRBJ1-6 and V is TRBV5-1; unclear D gene. Germline CDR1 SGHRS, CDR2 YFSETQ. The CDR3 spans 13 residues. V gave up 3 bases and J gave up 12 bases, with 13 bases separating them.

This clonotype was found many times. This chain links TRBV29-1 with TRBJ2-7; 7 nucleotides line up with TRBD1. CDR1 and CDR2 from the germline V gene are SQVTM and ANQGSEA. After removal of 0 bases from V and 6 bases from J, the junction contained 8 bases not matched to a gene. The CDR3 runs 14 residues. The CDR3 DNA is TGCAGCGTTGAAGATCGTAGACAGGGCGGCGAGCAGTACTTC. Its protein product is CSVEDRRQGGEQYF.

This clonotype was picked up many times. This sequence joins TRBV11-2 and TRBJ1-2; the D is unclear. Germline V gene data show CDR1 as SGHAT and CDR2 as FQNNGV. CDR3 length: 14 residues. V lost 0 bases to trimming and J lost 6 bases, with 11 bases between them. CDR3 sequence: CASSLELASNGYTF. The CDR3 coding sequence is TGTGCCAGCAGCTTAGAGTTGGCTTCTAATGGCTACACCTTC.

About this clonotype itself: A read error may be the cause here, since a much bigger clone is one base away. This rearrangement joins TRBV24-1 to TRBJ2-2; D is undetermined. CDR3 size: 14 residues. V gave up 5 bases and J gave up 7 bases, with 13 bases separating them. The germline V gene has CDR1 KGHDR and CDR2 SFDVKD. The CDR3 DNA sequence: TGTGCCACCAGTGCCTACGACATCATCGGGGAGCTGTTTTTT. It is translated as CATSAYDIIGELFF.

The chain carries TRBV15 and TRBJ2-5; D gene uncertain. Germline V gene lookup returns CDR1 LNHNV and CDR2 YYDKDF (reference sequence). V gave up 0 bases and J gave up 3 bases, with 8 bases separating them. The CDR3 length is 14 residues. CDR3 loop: CATSRDTAEETQYF. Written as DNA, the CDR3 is TGTGCCACCAGCAGAGATACGGCAGAAGAGACCCAGTACTTC.

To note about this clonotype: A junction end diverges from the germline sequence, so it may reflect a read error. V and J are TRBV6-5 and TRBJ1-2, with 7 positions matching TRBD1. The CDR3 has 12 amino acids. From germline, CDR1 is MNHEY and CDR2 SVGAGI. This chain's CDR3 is CASSHSTGSYTF. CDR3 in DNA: TGTGCCAGCAGTCACTCGACAGGGAGCTACACCTTC.

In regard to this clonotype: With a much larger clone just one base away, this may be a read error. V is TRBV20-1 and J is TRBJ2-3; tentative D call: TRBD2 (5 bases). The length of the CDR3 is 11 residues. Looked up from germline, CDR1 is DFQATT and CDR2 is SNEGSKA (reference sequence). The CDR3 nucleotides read TGCAGTGCTCTTACTAGTACTACGCAGTCTTTT. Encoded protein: CSALTSTTQSF.

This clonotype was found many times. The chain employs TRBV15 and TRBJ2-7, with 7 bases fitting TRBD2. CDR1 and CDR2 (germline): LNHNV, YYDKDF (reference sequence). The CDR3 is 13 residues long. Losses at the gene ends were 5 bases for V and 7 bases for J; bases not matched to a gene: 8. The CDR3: CATSLGGAWEQYF. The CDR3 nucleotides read TGTGCCACCAGCTTGGGAGGGGCTTGGGAGCAGTACTTC.

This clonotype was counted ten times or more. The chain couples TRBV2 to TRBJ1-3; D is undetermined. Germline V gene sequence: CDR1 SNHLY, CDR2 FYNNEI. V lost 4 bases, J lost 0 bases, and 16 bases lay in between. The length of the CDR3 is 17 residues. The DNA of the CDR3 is TGTGCCAGCAGTGTATGGCAGGTGTCGAACTCTGGAAACACCATATATTTT. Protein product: CASSVWQVSNSGNTIYF.